These 24 T cell receptor beta chains originate from one sample sequenced in a study of beta chain features in type 1 diabetes. Sequencing targeted expressed TCRB transcripts, as all isolated RNA had been reverse transcribed. TCRdb keeps only in-frame clones here, not all; method: immunoSEQ multiplex PCR. The sample lists around 400,000 clones, over 12% occurring once. Sequencing was done on a sample of naive CD4+ T cells from blood. Every receptor here comes from a woman between 18 and 29 years old in good health.

The V gene is TRBV6-5, the J gene TRBJ1-1; 7 nucleotides agree with TRBD1. The V and J ends lost 5 bases and 1 base, in that order; junction bases with no gene match: 7. CDR3 length: 15 amino acids. Germline V CDR1 and CDR2: MNHEY, SVGAGI. The CDR3 reads CASSPGQARNTEAFF. The CDR3 coding sequence is TGTGCCAGCAGTCCCGGACAGGCCCGGAACACTGAAGCTTTCTTT.

This clone has just a few counts. V usage is TRBV28 and J usage is TRBJ2-7; 7 bases align to TRBD1. The CDR3 consists of 13 residues. CDR1 and CDR2 (germline): MDHEN, SYDVKM. V lost 6 bases to trimming and J lost 4 bases; unmatched junction nucleotides: 6. The DNA of the CDR3 is TGTGCCAGCAGAACGGGACAGCTGTACGAGCAGTACTTC. The encoded protein is CASRTGQLYEQYF.

This clone was detected only a few times. The V and J genes are TRBV4-1 and TRBJ2-7; 9 nucleotides line up with TRBD1. The CDR3 is made up of 17 amino acids. V lost 1 base, J lost 4 bases, and 11 bases stayed unmatched. The germline V gene encodes CDR1 MGHRA and CDR2 YSYEKL. The CDR3 nucleotides are TGCGCCAGCAGCCAAGCTGAACGACCCGGGACAGGGTACGAGCAGTACTTC. As protein: CASSQAERPGTGYEQYF.

A word on this clone: At the DNA level, this CDR3 is encoded by other sequences in the same sample as well. J is TRBJ2-7 and V is TRBV4-1; 11 bases line up with TRBD1. The CDR3 extends over 14 amino acids. After removal of 2 bases from V and 5 bases from J, the junction contained 2 bases not matched to a gene. Germline CDR1 and CDR2: MGHRA and YSYEKL. The CDR3 protein is CASSQPGQGDEQYF. CDR3 DNA sequence: TGCGCCAGCAGCCAACCGGGACAGGGGGACGAGCAGTACTTC.

The CDR3: CASSPSGRGYEQYF. For the CDR3, the DNA is TGTGCCAGCAGTCCTAGCGGGAGAGGCTACGAGCAGTACTTC. V and J are TRBV7-9 and TRBJ2-7; 10 bases line up with TRBD2. V dropped 6 bases and J dropped 3; count of bases not matched to a gene: 5. CDR3 size: 14 residues. The germline gives CDR1 SEHNR, CDR2 FQNEAQ (reference sequence).

This sequence joins TRBV14 and TRBJ2-3, with a possible D match to TRBD2 (5 bases). The CDR3 consists of 16 residues. Trimming removed 0 bases at V and 2 bases at J, with 12 bases between. CDR1 is SGHDN and CDR2 is FVKESK in the germline V gene. CDR3 in amino acids: CASSQDPQRPTDTQYF. CDR3 DNA sequence: TGTGCCAGCAGCCAAGATCCCCAGCGGCCCACAGATACGCAGTATTTT.

This clone has just a few counts. The chain employs TRBV10-3 and TRBJ1-5, with D maybe TRBD1 (6 bases). V was trimmed by 0 bases and J by 2 bases, leaving 8 bases between them. Germline CDR1 ENHRY, CDR2 SYGVKD. The CDR3 covers 15 residues. This CDR3 is CAISESQGRNQPQHF. The CDR3 bases are TGTGCCATCAGTGAGTCCCAGGGGCGCAATCAGCCCCAGCATTTT.

This clone has just a few counts. The chain uses TRBV5-6 and TRBJ2-1; D is possibly TRBD2 (6 bases). The CDR3 extends over 17 amino acids. V was pared by 4 bases and J by 1 base, with 18 bases between. Germline V gene sequence: CDR1 SGHDT, CDR2 YYEEEE. Here the CDR3 DNA reads TGTGCCAGCAGCACAGGCAGGAGGGCAGGATCCTACAATGAGCAGTTCTTC. It codes for CASSTGRRAGSYNEQFF. The variable domain in full, with the rest retrieved from reference TRBV5-6 and TRBJ2-1, is DAGVTQSPTHLIKTRGQQVTLRCSPKSGHDTVSWYQQALGQGPQFIFQYYEEEERQRGNFPDRFSGHQFPNYSSELNVNALLLGDSALYLCASSTGRRAGSYNEQFFGPGTRLTVL.

V is TRBV4-2 and J is TRBJ1-2; 8 nucleotides match TRBD1. Germline V gene lookup returns CDR1 LGHNA and CDR2 YNFKEQ. The CDR3 consists of 14 residues. Losses at the gene ends were 3 bases for V and 6 bases for J; bases not matched to a gene: 6. For the CDR3, the DNA is TGTGCCAGCAGCCATCTGGACAGGGTGGATGGCTACACCTTC. This sequence encodes CASSHLDRVDGYTF.

V is TRBV6-1 and J is TRBJ2-3, with a possible D match to TRBD2 (5 bases). From germline, CDR1 is MNHNS and CDR2 SASEGT. The length of the CDR3 is 16 residues. V was cut by 3 bases and J by 4 bases, with 17 bases left in between. CDR3 sequence (DNA): TGTGCCAGCAGTGATCTGGGGAGAACTGCCCCAGATACGCAGTATTTT. It codes for CASSDLGRTAPDTQYF.

The chain employs TRBV27 and TRBJ2-7; possibly TRBD1 for D (5 bases). The germline V and J ends were trimmed by 3 bases and 5 bases, with 11 bases remaining between them. The V gene's germline CDR1 is MNHEY and CDR2 SMNVEV (reference sequence). The CDR3 is 13 residues long. Here the CDR3 DNA reads TGTGCCAGCAGTTTTAAGGGCAGGGACGAGCAGTACTTC. Its protein is CASSFKGRDEQYF.

Only a few counts were recorded for this clone. This chain connects TRBV29-1 to TRBJ2-1, with 10 bases identical to TRBD1. This CDR3 contains 13 residues. The V and J ends lost 4 bases and 9 bases, in that order; junction bases with no gene match: 6. The germline V gene has CDR1 SQVTM and CDR2 ANQGSEA. This chain's CDR3 is CSVGGQGRAEQFF. CDR3 nucleotide sequence: TGCAGCGTTGGGGGACAGGGGAGAGCTGAGCAGTTCTTC.

The chain links TRBV30 to TRBJ1-2; TRBD1 agrees at 9 bases. CDR3 length: 14 residues. Germline CDR1 GTSNPN, CDR2 SVGIG (reference sequence). V dropped 3 bases and J dropped 10; count of bases not matched to a gene: 12. The CDR3 DNA is TGTGCCTGGAGGGGACAGGGCCAACATTTGTCCTACACCTTC. Translating gives CAWRGQGQHLSYTF.

CDR3 sequence: CASTGGSSYEQYF. The DNA of the CDR3 is TGTGCCAGCACGGGGGGGTCCTCCTACGAGCAGTACTTC. This rearrangement joins TRBV28 to TRBJ2-7, with 8 nucleotides matching TRBD2. Trimming cost V 7 bases and J 0 bases; bases outside gene matches: 2. This CDR3 is 13 amino acids long. Looked up from germline, CDR1 is MDHEN and CDR2 is SYDVKM.

V is TRBV5-1 and J is TRBJ2-5, with D possibly TRBD2 on 5 matching bases. Germline CDR1 is SGHRS and CDR2 is YFSETQ. Trimming removed 2 bases from V and 5 bases from J, with 10 bases in between. The length of the CDR3 is 13 residues. This chain's CDR3 is CASSLEGMETQYF. CDR3 bases: TGCGCCAGCAGCTTAGAGGGTATGGAGACCCAGTACTTC.

The chain combines TRBV6-1 with TRBJ2-1; D is possibly TRBD2 (5 bases). This CDR3 has 15 residues. CDR1 MNHNS and CDR2 SASEGT come from the germline V gene. Trimming removed 5 bases at V and 8 bases at J, with 19 bases between. Here the CDR3 DNA reads TGTGCCAGCAGTTTCACGGCCCTAGCCTCCCATGAGCAGTTCTTC. Residues: CASSFTALASHEQFF.

The rearrangement joins TRBV9 to TRBJ1-1; D possibly corresponds to TRBD1 (6 bases). CDR1 SGDLS and CDR2 YYNGEE come from the germline V gene. There are 15 residues in the CDR3. V lost 3 bases and J 5 bases, leaving 17 bases between the germline ends. The CDR3 DNA reads as TGTGCCAGCAGCGCCCTTCTACTTAGGGGGACTGAAGCTTTCTTT. This sequence encodes CASSALLLRGTEAFF.

The chain joins TRBV5-4 to TRBJ1-2; D gene ambiguous. The CDR3 has 15 amino acids. Trimming cost V 0 bases and J 8 bases, with 17 bases left between them. Per the germline V gene, CDR1 is SGHNT and CDR2 is YYREEE (reference sequence). The CDR3: CASSLVGLQGWGYTF. The CDR3 region has the DNA TGTGCCAGCAGCTTGGTTGGGCTCCAAGGCTGGGGCTACACCTTC.

The chain uses TRBV7-9 and TRBJ2-3, with 10 bases that match TRBD2. The CDR3 loop spans 16 amino acids. J was trimmed by 4 bases and V by 5 bases; bases with no gene match: 9. Germline loops: CDR1 SEHNR, CDR2 FQNEAQ (reference sequence). The CDR3 region has the DNA TGTGCCAGCAGCCCTAGAGCGGGAGGGCCGTCAGATACGCAGTATTTT. Translating gives CASSPRAGGPSDTQYF.

This clone has a single count. The J gene is TRBJ2-1, the V gene TRBV19; 9 nucleotides align to TRBD1. In germline, CDR1 is LNHDA, CDR2 SQIVND (reference sequence). Trimming cost V 4 bases and J 5 bases; bases outside gene matches: 6. The CDR3 consists of 15 residues. CDR3 DNA sequence: TGTGCCAGTAGTACCCCGGGACAGGGTAACAATGAGCAGTTCTTC. It specifies CASSTPGQGNNEQFF.

This clone turned up a few times. The chain links TRBV27 to TRBJ2-3; D is uncertain. Deletions cut 5 bases from V and 1 base from J, with 10 bases between. The length of the CDR3 is 14 residues. Germline V CDR1 and CDR2: MNHEY, SMNVEV (reference sequence). CDR3 nucleotide sequence: TGTGCCAGCAGTCGTCGCAGCGGCACAGATACGCAGTATTTT. This gives the protein CASSRRSGTDTQYF.

This clone appeared once. This chain uses TRBV28 with TRBJ2-5; D is ambiguous. The V end was cut by 6 bases, the J end by 2 bases, with 10 bases between. Germline V gene data show CDR1 as MDHEN and CDR2 as SYDVKM. This CDR3 spans 13 amino acids. The CDR3, as DNA: TGTGCCAGCAGACTTCCGGTTCAAGAGACCCAGTACTTC. As protein: CASRLPVQETQYF.

The chain uses TRBV30 and TRBJ1-5; a weak D match, TRBD1 (6 bases). The CDR3 extends over 13 amino acids. V lost 7 bases, J lost 4 bases, and 14 bases lay in between. Germline V gene sequence: CDR1 GTSNPN, CDR2 SVGIG (reference sequence). In DNA form, the CDR3 reads TGTGCCTCCAGCCCGGACAGTAATCAGCCCCAGCATTTT. It yields the protein CASSPDSNQPQHF.

This clone was recorded a few times. CDR3: CSVRGAGANVLTF. In nucleotides, the CDR3 is TGCAGCGTTCGGGGAGCCGGGGCCAACGTCCTGACTTTC. The V and J genes are TRBV29-1 and TRBJ2-6; perhaps TRBD2 as D (5 bases). Germline V gene lookup returns CDR1 SQVTM and CDR2 ANQGSEA. CDR3 size: 13 residues. V dropped 5 bases and J dropped 4 bases, with 9 bases sitting between them.